This TCR beta chain was profiled in a study of blood T cell repertoires in COVID-19. The overall study: T cells, B-cell-depleted T cells, or PBMCs supplied cDNA or gDNA.

Under the authors' procedure: Quantification of nucleated cells was approximated via reference gene primer amplification. TCRdb's table, derived via immunoSEQ multiplex PCR, lists solely in-frame clones and lacks some. The V and J calls and the clone size are those of that table, but D and trimming were determined from the DNA. The sample has under 250,000 clones, more than 75% seen once. The germline gives CDR1 SGHVS, CDR2 FNYEAQ. CDR3 length: 17 residues. V was clipped by 5 bases and J by 5 bases; unmatched bases: 6. Enrolment of Seattle patients took place during active infection, and they were followed longitudinally.

The chain has TRBV7-6 and TRBJ2-2, with 15 bases aligning to TRBD2. The sample comprised peripheral blood. This clonotype originated in a woman aged 70 to 79 with COVID-19, enrolled during active disease. In nucleotides, the CDR3 is TGTGCCAGCAGCCCTGGGACTAGCGGGAGGCTGACCGGGGAGCTGTTTTTT. It codes for CASSPGTSGRLTGELFF.